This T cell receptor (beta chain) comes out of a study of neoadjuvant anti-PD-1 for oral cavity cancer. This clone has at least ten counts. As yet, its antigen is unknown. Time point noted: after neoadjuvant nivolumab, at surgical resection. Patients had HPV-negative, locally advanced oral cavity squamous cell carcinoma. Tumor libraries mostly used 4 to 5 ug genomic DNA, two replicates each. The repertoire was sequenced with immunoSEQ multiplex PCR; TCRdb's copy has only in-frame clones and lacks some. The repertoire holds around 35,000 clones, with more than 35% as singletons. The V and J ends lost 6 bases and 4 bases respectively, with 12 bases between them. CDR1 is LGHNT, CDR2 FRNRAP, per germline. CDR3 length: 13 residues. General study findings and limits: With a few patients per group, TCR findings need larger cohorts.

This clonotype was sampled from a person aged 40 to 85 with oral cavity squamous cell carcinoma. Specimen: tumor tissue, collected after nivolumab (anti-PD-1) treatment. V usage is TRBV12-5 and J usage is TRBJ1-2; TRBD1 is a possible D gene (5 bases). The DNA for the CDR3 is TGTGCTAGTGGCCTGGGGACGCTCTATGGCTACACCTTC. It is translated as CASGLGTLYGYTF.